This passage covers 18 T cell receptor beta chains from one sample sequenced in a study of blood T cell repertoires in COVID-19 (dated by TCRdb to the early 2020s). Libraries were constructed by the immunoSEQ multiplex PCR assay. What TCRdb holds here is the immuneACCESS table cut down to in-frame rearrangements. Part of the clones is not present; checked against another copy, under half of the missing clones reflect an unresolved V gene, and the others are unexplained. Across this sample there are 300,000 to 350,000 clones, with approximately 88% seen only once. The leading ten clones occupy about 8.9% of the sample. Sequenced material: PBMCs or T cells enriched from blood (not recorded which). The receptors were gathered from a woman aged 18-30 years who had recovered from COVID-19.

The V call is TRBV4-2, the J call TRBJ1-3, with no clear D. V lost 1 base, J lost 8 bases, and 6 bases lay in between. The CDR3 has 12 residues. The germline V gene has CDR1 LGHNA and CDR2 YNFKEQ. The CDR3 DNA follows: TGTGCCAGCAGCCAAGTCGGAGACACCATATATTTT. Its protein product is CASSQVGDTIYF.

V is TRBV7-6 and J is TRBJ2-3; 12 bases align to TRBD2. The CDR3 spans 17 residues. J lost 2 bases, V lost 4 bases, and 7 bases had no gene match. Germline loops: CDR1 SGHVS, CDR2 FNYEAQ. CDR3 sequence reads: CASSSRLAGAFTDTQYF. The CDR3 DNA reads as TGTGCCAGCAGCTCAAGACTAGCGGGGGCCTTCACAGATACGCAGTATTTT.

This clone has just one count. This chain links TRBV7-8 with TRBJ2-7; D is undetermined. CDR3 size: 16 residues. V was cut by 5 bases and J by 2 bases, with 19 bases left in between. Looked up from germline, CDR1 is SGHVS and CDR2 is FQNEAQ. The CDR3 sequence: CASSPRYLPSTYEQYF. In nucleotides, the CDR3 is TGTGCCAGCAGCCCCCGGTACCTACCTTCAACCTACGAGCAGTACTTC.

The rearrangement joins TRBV7-3 to TRBJ2-1, with a possible D match to TRBD2 (6 bases). The CDR3 runs to 12 residues. Deletions cut 8 bases from V and 9 bases from J, with 14 bases between. The germline gives CDR1 SGHTA, CDR2 FQGTGA. CDR3 DNA: TGTGCCAGCGGAATCGGGGGAGGTGAGCAGTTCTTC. Its translation is CASGIGGGEQFF.

This clone appeared a single time. The rearrangement uses TRBV3-1 (or the pseudogene TRBV3-2) and TRBJ1-1, with D hard to call. This CDR3 region has 14 residues. Between the trimmed V and J ends, which lost 4 bases and 3 bases, there was a span of 12 bases. Germline assignment: CDR1 LGHDT and CDR2 YNNKEL (reference sequence). CDR3: CASSLKSRDTEAFF. As DNA, the CDR3 is TGTGCCAGCAGCCTAAAAAGTCGGGACACTGAAGCTTTCTTT.

J is TRBJ2-7 and V is TRBV28; 16 bases line up with TRBD2. The CDR3 length is 16 residues. V lost 8 bases, J lost 2 bases, and 6 bases stayed unmatched. CDR1 is MDHEN and CDR2 is SYDVKM in the germline V gene. The CDR3 DNA reads as TGTGCCAGCGTCCCGGGACTAGCGGGAGGGCCCTACGAGCAGTACTTC. Its translation: CASVPGLAGGPYEQYF.

The chain is built from TRBV19 and TRBJ1-2; no reliable D call. V lost 1 base, J lost 8 bases, and 11 bases lay in between. CDR3 length equals 13 residues. Germline-derived CDR1 and CDR2 are LNHDA and SQIVND (reference sequence). The CDR3 protein is CASSIGLTGGYTF. DNA of the CDR3: TGTGCCAGTAGTATAGGCCTTACGGGGGGCTACACCTTC.

The CDR3 DNA reads as TGTGCCACCAGCGGAAGGTTAGCGGAAGGCAAATCCTCCTACGAGCAGTACTTC. Its protein product is CATSGRLAEGKSSYEQYF. J is TRBJ2-7 and V is TRBV15, with a weak D call TRBD2 (6 bases). There are 18 residues in the CDR3. With 5 bases removed from V and 0 bases from J, the gap between germline ends came to 23 bases. Germline V lookup: CDR1 LNHNV, CDR2 YYDKDF (reference sequence).

This clone came up once. The rearrangement uses TRBV6-2 or TRBV6-3 and TRBJ2-7, with a possible D match to TRBD1 (6 bases). Between the trimmed V and J ends, which lost 0 bases and 3 bases, there was a span of 12 bases. Germline V gene lookup returns CDR1 MNHEY and CDR2 SVGEGT. This CDR3 contains 15 residues. DNA of the CDR3: TGTGCCAGCAGTTACTCGGGATGGACAGACTACGAGCAGTACTTC. Amino acid sequence: CASSYSGWTDYEQYF.

The chain uses TRBV14 and TRBJ1-2; TRBD1 matches 9 bases. The CDR3 covers 15 residues. CDR1 and CDR2 from the germline V gene are SGHDN and FVKESK. The junction had 6 bases not matched to a gene; V was cut back by 2 bases and J by 5 bases. CDR3 sequence reads: CASSQPGQGIYGYTF. The CDR3 nucleotides read TGTGCCAGCAGCCAACCCGGACAGGGGATTTATGGCTACACCTTC.

In DNA form, the CDR3 reads TGTGCCACCAGTGGGGCGGGTTCTACCTACGAGCAGTACTTC. This codes for CATSGAGSTYEQYF. The chain couples TRBV24-1 to TRBJ2-7, with D perhaps TRBD2 (5 bases). V was pared by 5 bases and J by 2 bases, with 12 bases between. The CDR3 is 14 amino acids. Germline-derived CDR1 and CDR2 are KGHDR and SFDVKD.

This rearrangement joins TRBV4-3 to TRBJ1-4; the D is unclear. The CDR3 loop spans 15 amino acids. Germline assignment: CDR1 LGHNA and CDR2 YSLEER. V gave up 0 bases and J gave up 5 bases, with 10 bases separating them. The CDR3 loop is CASSQDYKFNEKLFF. CDR3 nucleotides: TGCGCCAGCAGCCAAGATTACAAGTTCAATGAAAAACTGTTTTTT.

This sequence joins TRBV19 and TRBJ2-1; D might be TRBD2 (6 bases). CDR1 and CDR2 (germline): LNHDA, SQIVND (reference sequence). Trimming cost V 6 bases and J 2 bases, with 14 bases left between them. CDR3 length equals 15 residues. CDR3 coding DNA: TGTGCCAGTAGGGTCGGGGGAACCACCTACAATGAGCAGTTCTTC. It specifies CASRVGGTTYNEQFF.

The V call is TRBV21-1, the J call TRBJ1-5. TRBV21-1 is tagged as a pseudogene. There are 15 residues in the CDR3. The CDR3 DNA sequence: TGTGCCAGCAGCAAAGGACGGCGGCGAGGGCAGCCCCAGCATTTT. The encoded protein is CASSKGRRRGQPQHF.

The genes are TRBV30 and TRBJ1-1; 8 nucleotides agree with TRBD1. Per the germline V gene, CDR1 is GTSNPN and CDR2 is SVGIG (reference sequence). V gave up 2 bases and J gave up 9 bases; unmatched junction bases: 8. The CDR3 has 13 residues. The CDR3 nucleotides are TGTGCCTGGAGTCCGGGGACAGGCGACAAAGCTTTCTTT. Protein sequence: CAWSPGTGDKAFF.

The chain is built from TRBV4-3 and TRBJ2-7, with 9 nucleotides matching TRBD2. The germline gives CDR1 LGHNA, CDR2 YSLEER. Germline trimming cut 0 bases from V and 5 bases from J; bases unmatched to any gene: 8. CDR3 size: 16 residues. The CDR3 spells CASSQEPRGGFHEQYF. The CDR3 DNA reads TGCGCCAGCAGCCAAGAGCCGCGGGGGGGCTTCCACGAGCAGTACTTC.

The chain uses TRBV6-1 and TRBJ1-1; D not resolved. CDR1 is MNHNS and CDR2 is SASEGT in the germline V gene. Between the trimmed V and J ends, which lost 3 bases and 1 base, there was a span of 12 bases. The CDR3 sequence is 15 residues long. This CDR3 is CASSDGAASNTEAFF. CDR3 DNA: TGTGCCAGCAGTGATGGAGCAGCCTCGAACACTGAAGCTTTCTTT.

The CDR3 region is CASSYPARQDNEQFF. The CDR3 DNA sequence: TGTGCCAGCAGTTACCCTGCCCGTCAGGATAATGAGCAGTTCTTC. This rearrangement joins TRBV6-2 or TRBV6-3 to TRBJ2-1; no firm D call. Trimming shortened V by 2 bases and J by 7 bases, and 15 bases separated the two germline ends. CDR1 is MNHEY, CDR2 SVGEGT, per germline. CDR3 length: 15 amino acids.